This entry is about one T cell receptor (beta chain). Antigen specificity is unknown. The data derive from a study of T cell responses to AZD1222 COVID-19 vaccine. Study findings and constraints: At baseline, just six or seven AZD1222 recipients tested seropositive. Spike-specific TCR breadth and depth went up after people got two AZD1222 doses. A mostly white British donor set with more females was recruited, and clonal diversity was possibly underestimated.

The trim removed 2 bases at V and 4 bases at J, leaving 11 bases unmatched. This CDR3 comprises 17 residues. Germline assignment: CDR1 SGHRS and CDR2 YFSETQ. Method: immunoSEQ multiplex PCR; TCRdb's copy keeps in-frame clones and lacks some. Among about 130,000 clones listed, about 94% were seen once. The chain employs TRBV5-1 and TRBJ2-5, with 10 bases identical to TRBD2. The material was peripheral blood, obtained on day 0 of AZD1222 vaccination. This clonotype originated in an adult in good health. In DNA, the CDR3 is TGCGCCAGCAGCTTATTTAGCGGGGGGCTGGCGGGAGAGACCCAGTACTTC. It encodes CASSLFSGGLAGETQYF.